This T cell receptor (beta chain) was sequenced during a study of cytomegalovirus exposure and HLA in healthy donors. Study-wide results and limits: When the data were analyzed later, several of the most significant clusters appeared to be linked to common viral pathogens. About 87% or about 30% of the time was how often most TCR beta V segments were productive, according to an earlier analysis. In a later analysis, at a false discovery rate of 0.05, 15,000 to 20,000 TCR beta sequences were associated with HLA alleles. The study flagged some 170 TCR beta chains as cytomegalovirus-associated.

The PCR contained 60 Vbeta and 13 Jbeta primers. The protocol was immunoSEQ multiplex PCR, while the TCRdb copy is restricted to in-frame clones and leaves out a portion. The data hold about 76,000 clones, with roughly two thirds observed a single time. This clone was observed a few times. Its antigen is undetermined. The CDR3 loop spans 17 amino acids. J gave up 7 bases and V 3 bases, and 12 bases lay outside the gene matches. The V gene's germline CDR1 is MNHEY and CDR2 SMNVEV (reference sequence). The chain carries TRBV27 and TRBJ2-7; 13 bases align to TRBD2. The origin of this receptor is a middle-aged woman in good health and CMV-seropositive. The sequenced sample consisted of PBMCs. CDR3 sequence reads: CASSLGLAGSIPTEQYF. CDR3 coding DNA: TGTGCCAGCAGTTTGGGACTAGCGGGAAGTATACCTACTGAGCAGTACTTC.